The 19 T cell receptor beta chains given below trace back to one sample, sequenced in a study of follicular helper T cells after annual influenza vaccination. Data came from immunoSEQ multiplex PCR; TCRdb stores just in-frame clones and leaves some out. In the table there are 9,900 or so clones, approximately 80% of which are singletons. Sequenced here: CXCR5- memory CD4+ T cells sorted from blood, sampled 6 weeks after influenza vaccination. The receptors were gathered from an adult who received the influenza vaccine.

In its sample, this clone was seen once. One end of the junction is discordant with germline, which a read error may explain. V usage is TRBV2 and J usage is TRBJ2-1; 7 nucleotides align to TRBD1. Germline lookup yields CDR1 SNHLY and CDR2 FYNNEI. This CDR3 spans 11 amino acids. The CDR3 DNA follows: TGTGCCAGCAGTTTCCCGGGACAGCCGATCTTC. Translating it yields CASSFPGQPIF.

This chain joins TRBV10-3 and TRBJ2-3; no clear D gene. CDR1 and CDR2 (germline): ENHRY, SYGVKD. This CDR3 comprises 13 residues. Deletions cut 4 bases from V and 2 bases from J, with 7 bases between. CDR3 loop: CAISAKITDTQYF. The CDR3 DNA follows: TGTGCCATCAGTGCAAAGATCACAGATACGCAGTATTTT.

CDR3 bases: TGCGCCAGCAGCTTGGGACAGGGGGACCCTGAAGCTTTCTTT. Protein product: CASSLGQGDPEAFF. The rearrangement links TRBV5-1 to TRBJ1-1; 9 bases are shared with TRBD1. The V segment lost 0 bases and the J segment 6 bases; nucleotides outside the gene matches: 3. This CDR3 has 14 amino acids. Germline loops: CDR1 SGHRS, CDR2 YFSETQ. The full variable domain, with the rest looked up from reference TRBV5-1 and TRBJ1-1, is KAGVTQTPRYLIKTRGQQVTLSCSPISGHRSVSWYQQTPGQGLQFLFEYFSETQRNKGNFPGRFSGRQFSNSRSEMNVSTLELGDSALYLCASSLGQGDPEAFFGQGTRLTVV.

The rearrangement links TRBV5-1 to TRBJ2-7; no reliable D call. The CDR3 covers 14 residues. CDR1 and CDR2 (germline): SGHRS, YFSETQ. V dropped 0 bases and J dropped 0 bases, with 7 bases sitting between them. This CDR3 reads CASSLAFSSYEQYF. The DNA of the CDR3 is TGCGCCAGCAGCTTGGCCTTCAGCTCCTACGAGCAGTACTTC.

The chain employs TRBV7-6 and TRBJ2-3, with no clear D. This CDR3 contains 16 residues. Trimming cost V 0 bases and J 1 base, with 11 bases left between them. Germline V gives CDR1 SGHVS, CDR2 FNYEAQ. Here the CDR3 reads CASSLARSEGTDTQYF. The CDR3 DNA is TGTGCCAGCAGCTTAGCGCGGAGTGAGGGCACAGATACGCAGTATTTT.

The V gene is TRBV7-2, the J gene TRBJ2-5; 10 nucleotides line up with TRBD2. J was trimmed by 5 bases and V by 1 base; bases with no gene match: 4. Germline V CDR1 and CDR2: SGHTA, FQGNSA. CDR3 length: 15 residues. DNA for the CDR3: TGTGCCAGCAGCTTAGAGCGGGGGGGCAGGGAGACCCAGTACTTC. It encodes CASSLERGGRETQYF.

This chain joins TRBV20-1 and TRBJ1-4, with TRBD1 matching 7 bases. In germline, CDR1 is DFQATT, CDR2 SNEGSKA (reference sequence). The CDR3 covers 11 residues. Unmatched junction bases numbered 3, after V lost 4 bases and J lost 10 bases. The CDR3 bases are TGCAGTGCTAATCAGGGGGGAAAACTGTTTTTT. This translates into CSANQGGKLFF.

CDR3: CASSGQNQPQHF. CDR3 DNA sequence: TGTGCCAGCTCGGGACAGAATCAGCCCCAGCATTTT. V gene TRBV18 combines with J gene TRBJ1-5; 7 bases fit TRBD1. The germline CDR1 and CDR2 sequences are KGHSH and LQKENI. V was pared by 6 bases and J by 4 bases, with 0 bases of the junction left unmatched. CDR3 size: 12 residues.

The chain employs TRBV5-5 and TRBJ2-7; possible D gene TRBD2, 5 bases. The CDR3 spans 16 residues. CDR1 SGHKS and CDR2 YYEKEE come from the germline V gene (reference sequence). V was pared by 0 bases and J by 0 bases, with 13 bases between. The chain's CDR3 is CASSLGPGDYSYEQYF. The CDR3 DNA reads TGTGCCAGCAGCTTGGGGCCCGGGGATTACTCCTACGAGCAGTACTTC.

The V call is TRBV18, the J call TRBJ1-5; perhaps TRBD1 as D (6 bases). CDR1 is KGHSH, CDR2 LQKENI, per germline. The CDR3 extends over 15 amino acids. V gave up 3 bases and J gave up 1 base, with 10 bases separating them. Here the CDR3 DNA reads TGTGCCAGCTCACCCTCAGGGGCAAGCAATCAGCCCCAGCATTTT. This codes for CASSPSGASNQPQHF.

V and J are TRBV19 and TRBJ1-2; perhaps TRBD1 as D (5 bases). The V gene's germline CDR1 is LNHDA and CDR2 SQIVND (reference sequence). V shed 3 bases and J shed 3 bases, with 14 bases lying between them. The CDR3 sequence is 15 residues long. The CDR3 DNA reads as TGTGCCAGTAGTATTTCCCGCTGGGGGGACTATGGCTACACCTTC. It specifies CASSISRWGDYGYTF.

This clone was seen only a few times. J is TRBJ2-7 and V is TRBV2, with 9 bases that match TRBD2. J was trimmed by 3 bases and V by 8 bases; bases with no gene match: 5. The germline CDR1 and CDR2 sequences are SNHLY and FYNNEI. The CDR3 is 13 residues long. DNA of the CDR3: TGTGCCAGCGCAAGGACTAGCGACTACGAGCAGTACTTC. This encodes CASARTSDYEQYF.

V gene TRBV4-1 combines with J gene TRBJ2-1; D is undetermined. The CDR3 runs 17 residues. V dropped 2 bases and J dropped 0 bases, with 14 bases sitting between them. Germline assignment: CDR1 MGHRA and CDR2 YSYEKL. CDR3 sequence (DNA): TGCGCCAGCAGCCAAAAAGGTACGTCATACTCCTACAATGAGCAGTTCTTC. Protein: CASSQKGTSYSYNEQFF.

A few counts support this clone. CDR3 sequence (DNA): TGTGCCAGCAGGGGGTCCTCGTCCTACGAGCAGTACTTC. This encodes CASRGSSSYEQYF. V gene TRBV21-1 combines with J gene TRBJ2-7. TRBV21-1 is deemed a pseudogene. The CDR3 totals 13 residues.

This chain uses TRBV7-6 with TRBJ2-2, with 7 bases lining up with TRBD1. The CDR3 runs to 15 residues. Germline-derived CDR1 and CDR2 are SGHVS and FNYEAQ. V shed 3 bases, J shed 1 base, and the junction held 2 bases outside the gene matches. CDR3 region: CASSLDRLNTGELFF. The CDR3 DNA reads TGTGCCAGCAGCTTGGACAGGTTGAACACCGGGGAGCTGTTTTTT.

The gene calls are TRBV27 and TRBJ1-3; 9 nucleotides align to TRBD1. The CDR3 is 18 amino acids. In germline, CDR1 is MNHEY, CDR2 SMNVEV (reference sequence). Unmatched junction bases numbered 15, after V lost 4 bases and J lost 5 bases. The CDR3, as DNA: TGTGCCAGCAGTTCGAAAACACGGACAGGGGAGCGGAGAAACACCATATATTTT. Translating gives CASSSKTRTGERRNTIYF.

This clone appeared a few times. The V call is TRBV9, the J call TRBJ1-2; no clear D. Germline assignment: CDR1 SGDLS and CDR2 YYNGEE. The CDR3 is 14 residues long. Trimming stripped 0 bases from V and 4 bases from J, with 10 bases between. CDR3: CASSVDHTTYGYTF. Here the CDR3 DNA reads TGTGCCAGCAGCGTAGACCACACTACCTATGGCTACACCTTC.

The CDR3 coding sequence is TGTGCCAGCAGTTCCCAGGGTTTCGGGGAGCTGTTTTTT. It is translated as CASSSQGFGELFF. The chain links TRBV5-5 to TRBJ2-2; weak D call: TRBD1 (5 bases). Germline values: CDR1 SGHKS, CDR2 YYEKEE (reference sequence). CDR3 length: 13 residues. V was pared by 5 bases and J by 7 bases, with 12 bases between.

This rearrangement joins TRBV7-9 to TRBJ1-1; D remains unclear. Germline V lookup: CDR1 SEHNR, CDR2 FQNEAQ (reference sequence). The CDR3 sequence is 12 residues long. V was shortened by 2 bases and J by 6 bases, with 7 bases between the two germline ends. Here the CDR3 reads CASSLPGSEAFF. The CDR3 coding sequence is TGTGCCAGCAGCTTACCGGGGTCTGAAGCTTTCTTT.